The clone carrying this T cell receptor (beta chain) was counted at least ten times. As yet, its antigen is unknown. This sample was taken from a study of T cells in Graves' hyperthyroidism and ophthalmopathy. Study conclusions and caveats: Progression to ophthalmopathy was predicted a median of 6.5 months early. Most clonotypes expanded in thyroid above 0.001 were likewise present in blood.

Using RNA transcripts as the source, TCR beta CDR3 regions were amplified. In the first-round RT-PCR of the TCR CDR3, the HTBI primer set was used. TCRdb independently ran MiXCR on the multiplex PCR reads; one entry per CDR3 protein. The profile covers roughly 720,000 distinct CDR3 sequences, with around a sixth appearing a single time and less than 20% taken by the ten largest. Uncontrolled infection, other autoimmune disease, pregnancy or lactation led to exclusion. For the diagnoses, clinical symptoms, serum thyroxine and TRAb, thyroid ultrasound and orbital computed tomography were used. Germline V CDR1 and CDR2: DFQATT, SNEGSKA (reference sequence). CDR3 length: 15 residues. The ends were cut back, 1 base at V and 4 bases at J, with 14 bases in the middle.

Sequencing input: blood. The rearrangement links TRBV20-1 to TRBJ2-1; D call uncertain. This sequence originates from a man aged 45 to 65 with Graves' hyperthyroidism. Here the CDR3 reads CSARGTHGRYNEQFF. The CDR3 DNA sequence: TGCAGTGCTAGAGGGACCCACGGAAGGTACAATGAGCAGTTCTTC.